The 13 T cell receptor beta chains in this list originate from one sample, sequenced in a study of blood T cell repertoires in COVID-19. TCRdb's copy holds only in-frame clones and misses some; the assay was immunoSEQ multiplex PCR. The data show roughly 400,000 clones, around nine tenths seen once. Sequenced input: PBMCs or T cells enriched from blood (not recorded which). The source of these receptors is a woman in her forties or fifties who had recovered from COVID-19.

A single count supports this clone. Here the CDR3 DNA reads TGTGCCAGCAGTACCGGGACAGGGCCTCAGCCCCAGCATTTT. Translation: CASSTGTGPQPQHF. J is TRBJ1-5 and V is TRBV27, with TRBD1 matching over 9 bases. Germline loops: CDR1 MNHEY, CDR2 SMNVEV (reference sequence). Losses at the gene ends were 5 bases for V and 6 bases for J; bases not matched to a gene: 5. There are 14 residues in the CDR3.

The genes are TRBV6-2 or TRBV6-3 and TRBJ1-1, with a possible D match to TRBD1 (5 bases). V lost 2 bases and J lost 4, with 11 bases in between. From germline, CDR1 is MNHEY and CDR2 SVGEGT. This CDR3 is 14 amino acids long. The CDR3 DNA follows: TGTGCCAGCAGTTACGGACAACTACTCACTGAAGCTTTCTTT. It yields the protein CASSYGQLLTEAFF.

The chain employs TRBV19 and TRBJ1-1; no definite D call. The germline V and J ends were trimmed by 3 bases and 0 bases, with 8 bases remaining between them. Germline CDR1 is LNHDA and CDR2 is SQIVND (reference sequence). The CDR3 extends over 14 amino acids. CDR3 protein: CASSIPRLNTEAFF. The CDR3 bases are TGTGCCAGTAGTATTCCCAGGCTGAACACTGAAGCTTTCTTT.

This chain uses TRBV7-9 with TRBJ1-2, with D hard to call. V lost 2 bases, J lost 4 bases, and 8 bases lay in between. Per germline, CDR1 SEHNR and CDR2 FQNEAQ (reference sequence). The CDR3 covers 13 residues. This CDR3 reads CASSLPGSYGYTF. The DNA for the CDR3 is TGTGCCAGCAGCTTACCGGGGTCCTATGGCTACACCTTC.

This chain connects TRBV19 to TRBJ1-2; D ambiguous. The CDR3 length is 15 residues. Germline values: CDR1 LNHDA, CDR2 SQIVND (reference sequence). V dropped 8 bases and J dropped 8 bases, with 24 bases sitting between them. The CDR3, as DNA: TGTGCCAGTTATCCCGGCCCCGGCGGTGAGAAGGGCTACACCTTC. This translates into CASYPGPGGEKGYTF.

V gene TRBV13 combines with J gene TRBJ2-7; the D gene is possibly TRBD1 (6 bases). Trimming took 5 bases from V and 4 from J, leaving 15 bases between them. Per germline, CDR1 PRHDT and CDR2 FYEKMQ (reference sequence). This CDR3 has 14 residues. CDR3 residues: CASSQTGQPYEQYF. CDR3 in DNA: TGTGCCAGCAGCCAAACGGGACAACCTTACGAGCAGTACTTC.

Concerning this clone itself: One end of the junction fails to match germline, which may point to a read error. The chain recombines TRBV19 with TRBJ1-5, with D possibly being TRBD1 (5 bases). Germline assignment: CDR1 LNHDA and CDR2 SQIVND (reference sequence). The CDR3 consists of 13 residues. CDR3 nucleotides: TGTGCCAGTACCCCCGCGGGGGTTCAGTCCCAGCATTTT. It translates to CASTPAGVQSQHF. The complete variable domain, with remaining parts taken from reference TRBV19 and TRBJ1-5, reads DGGITQSPKYLFRKEGQNVTLSCEQNLNHDAMYWYRQDPGQGLRLIYYSQIVNDFQKGDIAEGYSVSREKKESFPLTVTSAQKNPTAFYLCASTPAGVQSQHFGDGTRLSIL.

The chain has TRBV11-3 and TRBJ1-2, with TRBD1 matching over 9 bases. This CDR3 is 20 amino acids long. CDR1 and CDR2 (germline): SGHNT, YENEEA. V shed 0 bases and J 4 bases; nucleotides not matched to a gene: 18. The CDR3 bases are TGTGCCAGCAGCTTAGAAACTCGGACAGGGGTGAGAGGATTAGGCTATGGCTACACCTTC. It codes for CASSLETRTGVRGLGYGYTF.

This clone was detected only a few times. The chain recombines TRBV6-5 with TRBJ1-3; 8 bases fit TRBD1. Germline assignment: CDR1 MNHEY and CDR2 SVGAGI. CDR3 length: 15 amino acids. V dropped 6 bases and J dropped 7; count of bases not matched to a gene: 11. In DNA form, the CDR3 reads TGTGCCAGCAGCATTGGACAGGGCGGATTTAACACCATATATTTT. Residues: CASSIGQGGFNTIYF.

This chain joins TRBV20-1 and TRBJ2-7; D is unresolved. V lost 3 bases and J lost 3, with 6 bases in between. Germline assignment: CDR1 DFQATT and CDR2 SNEGSKA (reference sequence). CDR3 length equals 11 residues. This CDR3 is CSARQDYEQYF. The CDR3 nucleotides read TGCAGTGCTAGGCAGGACTACGAGCAGTACTTC.

V and J are TRBV27 and TRBJ1-2; 7 nucleotides agree with TRBD1. V lost 5 bases to trimming and J lost 8 bases; unmatched junction nucleotides: 8. This CDR3 has 13 residues. Germline values: CDR1 MNHEY, CDR2 SMNVEV (reference sequence). The DNA of the CDR3 is TGTGCCAGCAGTCAGCTCGGACAGGTCGGCTACACCTTC. This translates into CASSQLGQVGYTF.

The gene calls are TRBV7-9 and TRBJ2-3; 8 nucleotides match TRBD1. With V trimmed by 5 bases and J by 4 bases, 11 bases remained unmatched. CDR3 length: 16 amino acids. Germline CDR1 and CDR2: SEHNR and FQNEAQ (reference sequence). The CDR3 loop is CASSARGQGLPDTQYF. For the CDR3, the DNA is TGTGCCAGCAGCGCCCGAGGACAGGGCCTCCCAGATACGCAGTATTTT.

To note about this clone: Germline and junction disagree at one end, which may indicate a read error. The J gene is TRBJ2-7, the V gene TRBV24-1; 14 nucleotides line up with TRBD2. From germline, CDR1 is KGHDR and CDR2 SFDVKD. This CDR3 has 17 amino acids. The CDR3 DNA reads as TGTGCCACCAGTGATCATAACCCGACTAGCGGGGGGGCTGTCAACAACTTC. Translated, it gives CATSDHNPTSGGAVNNF.